The T cell receptor beta chain described here comes from a study of cytomegalovirus exposure and HLA in healthy donors. The CDR3 extends over 13 amino acids. V shed 3 bases, J shed 4 bases, and the junction held 3 bases outside the gene matches. The germline gives CDR1 SGHNT, CDR2 YYREEE (reference sequence). Sequencing used immunoSEQ multiplex PCR; TCRdb keeps in-frame clones, though not all of them. Of some 170,000 clones listed, 65% to 90% are singletons. The clonotype comes from a woman in her late teens or twenties in good health and CMV-seronegative. Sequenced: PBMCs. The V call is TRBV5-4, the J call TRBJ1-2; 7 bases line up with TRBD1. CDR3 sequence (DNA): TGTGCCAGCAGCTCAGACAGGGTCTATGGCTACACCTTC. Its protein product is CASSSDRVYGYTF. Supplemented by reference TRBV5-4 and TRBJ1-2, the full variable domain reads ETGVTQSPTHLIKTRGQQVTLRCSSQSGHNTVSWYQQALGQGPQFIFQYYREEENGRGNFPPRFSGLQFPNYSSELNVNALELDDSALYLCASSSDRVYGYTFGSGTRLTVV.